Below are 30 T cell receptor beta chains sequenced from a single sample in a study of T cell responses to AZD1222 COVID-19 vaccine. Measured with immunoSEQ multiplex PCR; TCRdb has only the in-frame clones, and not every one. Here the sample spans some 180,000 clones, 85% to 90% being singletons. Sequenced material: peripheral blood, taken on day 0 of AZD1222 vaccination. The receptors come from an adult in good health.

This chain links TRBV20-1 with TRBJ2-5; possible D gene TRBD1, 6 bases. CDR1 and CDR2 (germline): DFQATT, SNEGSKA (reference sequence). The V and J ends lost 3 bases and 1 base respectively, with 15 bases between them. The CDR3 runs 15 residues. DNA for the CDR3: TGCAGTGCTAGTCCCTCGACAGGCCTCCAAGAGACCCAGTACTTC. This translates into CSASPSTGLQETQYF.

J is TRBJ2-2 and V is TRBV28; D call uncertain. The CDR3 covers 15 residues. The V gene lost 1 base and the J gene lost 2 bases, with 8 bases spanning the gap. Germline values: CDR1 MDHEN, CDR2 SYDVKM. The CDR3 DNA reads TGTGCCAGCAGTTTATCGATCACTAACACCGGGGAGCTGTTTTTT. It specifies CASSLSITNTGELFF.

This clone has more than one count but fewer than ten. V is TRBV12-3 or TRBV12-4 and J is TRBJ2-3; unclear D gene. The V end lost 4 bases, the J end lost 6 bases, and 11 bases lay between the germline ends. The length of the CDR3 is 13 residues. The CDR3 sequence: CASSSTIGDTQYF. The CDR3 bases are TGTGCCAGCAGTTCTACGATAGGGGATACGCAGTATTTT.

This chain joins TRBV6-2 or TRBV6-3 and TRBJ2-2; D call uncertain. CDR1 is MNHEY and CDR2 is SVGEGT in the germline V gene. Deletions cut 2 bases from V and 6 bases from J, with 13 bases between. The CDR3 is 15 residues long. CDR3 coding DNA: TGTGCCAGCAGTTACCTAGGGTATGATTCCGGGGAGCTGTTTTTT. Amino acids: CASSYLGYDSGELFF.

CDR3 sequence reads: CASSQGEGLAGSYEQYF. CDR3 nucleotides: TGTGCCAGCAGCCAAGGTGAGGGTCTAGCGGGCTCCTACGAGCAGTACTTC. The V and J genes are TRBV4-2 and TRBJ2-7; the match to TRBD2 covers 8 bases. From germline, CDR1 is LGHNA and CDR2 YNFKEQ. The V segment lost 1 base and the J segment 0 bases; nucleotides outside the gene matches: 8. This CDR3 spans 17 amino acids.

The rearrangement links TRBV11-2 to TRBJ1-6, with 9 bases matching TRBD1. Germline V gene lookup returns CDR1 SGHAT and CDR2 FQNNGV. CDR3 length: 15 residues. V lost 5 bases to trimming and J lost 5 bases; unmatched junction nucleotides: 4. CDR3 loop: CASSTRQGDNSPLHF. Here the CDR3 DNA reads TGTGCCAGCAGCACCCGACAGGGGGATAATTCACCCCTCCACTTT.

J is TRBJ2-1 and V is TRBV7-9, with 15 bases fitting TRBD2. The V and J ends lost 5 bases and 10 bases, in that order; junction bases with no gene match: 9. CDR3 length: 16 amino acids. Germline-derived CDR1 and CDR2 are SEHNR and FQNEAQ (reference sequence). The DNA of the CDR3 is TGTGCCAGCAGCCCCCCGGGACTAGCGGGGGGTCGGGAGCAGTTCTTC. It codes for CASSPPGLAGGREQFF.

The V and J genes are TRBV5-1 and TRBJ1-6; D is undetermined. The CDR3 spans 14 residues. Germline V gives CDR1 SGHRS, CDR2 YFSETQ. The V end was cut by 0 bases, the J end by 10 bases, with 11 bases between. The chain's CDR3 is CASSLGPDGSPLHF. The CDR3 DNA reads TGCGCCAGCAGCTTGGGACCAGACGGGTCACCCCTCCACTTT.

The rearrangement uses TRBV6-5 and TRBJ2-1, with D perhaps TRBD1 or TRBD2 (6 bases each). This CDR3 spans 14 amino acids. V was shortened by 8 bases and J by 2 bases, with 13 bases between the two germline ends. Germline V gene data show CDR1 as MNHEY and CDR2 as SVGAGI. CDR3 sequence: CASGGRQAYNEQFF. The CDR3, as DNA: TGTGCCAGCGGGGGGAGACAGGCCTACAATGAGCAGTTCTTC.

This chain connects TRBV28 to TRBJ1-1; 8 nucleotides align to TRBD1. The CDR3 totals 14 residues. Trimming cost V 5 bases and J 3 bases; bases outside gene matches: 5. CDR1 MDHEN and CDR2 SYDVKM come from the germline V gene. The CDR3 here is CASSLRGRYTEAFF. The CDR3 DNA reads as TGTGCCAGCAGTCTCAGGGGGCGATACACTGAAGCTTTCTTT. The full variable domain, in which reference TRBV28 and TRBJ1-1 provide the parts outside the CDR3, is DVKVTQSSRYLVKRTGEKVFLECVQDMDHENMFWYRQDPGLGLRLIYFSYDVKMKEKGDIPEGYSVSREKKERFSLILESASTNQTSMYLCASSLRGRYTEAFFGQGTRLTVV.

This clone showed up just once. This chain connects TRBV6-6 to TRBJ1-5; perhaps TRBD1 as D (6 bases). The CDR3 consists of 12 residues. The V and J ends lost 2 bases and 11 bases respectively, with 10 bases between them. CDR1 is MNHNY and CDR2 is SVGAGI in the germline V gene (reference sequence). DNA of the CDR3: TGTGCCAGCAGTTACAAACAGGGATCCCAGCATTTT. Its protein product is CASSYKQGSQHF.

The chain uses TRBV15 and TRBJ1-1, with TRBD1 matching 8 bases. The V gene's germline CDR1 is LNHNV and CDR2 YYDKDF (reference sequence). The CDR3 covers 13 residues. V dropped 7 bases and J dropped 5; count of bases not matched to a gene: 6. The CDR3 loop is CATTQGERTEAFF. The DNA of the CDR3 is TGTGCCACCACACAGGGGGAGAGGACTGAAGCTTTCTTT.

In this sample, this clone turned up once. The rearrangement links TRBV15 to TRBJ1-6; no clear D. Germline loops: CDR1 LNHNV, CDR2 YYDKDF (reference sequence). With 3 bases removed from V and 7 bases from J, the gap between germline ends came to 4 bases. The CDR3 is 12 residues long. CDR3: CATSSRNSPLHF. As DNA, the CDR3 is TGTGCCACCAGCAGCCGAAATTCACCCCTCCACTTT.

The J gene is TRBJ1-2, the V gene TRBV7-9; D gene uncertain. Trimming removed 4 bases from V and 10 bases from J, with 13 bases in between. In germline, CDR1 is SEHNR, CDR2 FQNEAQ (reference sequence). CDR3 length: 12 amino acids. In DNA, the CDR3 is TGTGCCAGCAGCTCAATGGACGCCTCCTACACCTTC. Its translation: CASSSMDASYTF.

The CDR3 DNA reads as TGCGCCAGCAGCTTGGGGGGATTCAACACTGAAGCTTTCTTT. Translation gives CASSLGGFNTEAFF. The V call is TRBV5-1, the J call TRBJ1-1; D remains unclear. This CDR3 contains 14 residues. Trimming pared 0 bases from V and 2 bases from J, leaving 8 bases between. CDR1 and CDR2 (germline): SGHRS, YFSETQ. The entire variable domain, with the rest obtained from reference TRBV5-1 and TRBJ1-1, is as follows: KAGVTQTPRYLIKTRGQQVTLSCSPISGHRSVSWYQQTPGQGLQFLFEYFSETQRNKGNFPGRFSGRQFSNSRSEMNVSTLELGDSALYLCASSLGGFNTEAFFGQGTRLTVV.

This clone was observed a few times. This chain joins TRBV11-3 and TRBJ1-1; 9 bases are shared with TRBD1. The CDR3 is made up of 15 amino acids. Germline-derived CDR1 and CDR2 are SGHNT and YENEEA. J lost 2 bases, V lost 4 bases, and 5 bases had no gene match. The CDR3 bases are TGTGCCAGCAGCTCGGGGACAGGGCGAAACACTGAAGCTTTCTTT. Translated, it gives CASSSGTGRNTEAFF.

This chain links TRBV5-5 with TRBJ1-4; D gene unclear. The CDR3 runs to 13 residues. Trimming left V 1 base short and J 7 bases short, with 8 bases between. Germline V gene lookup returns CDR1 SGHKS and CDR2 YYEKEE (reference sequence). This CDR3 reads CASSLYWTEKLFF. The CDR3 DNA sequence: TGTGCCAGCAGCTTGTATTGGACTGAAAAACTGTTTTTT.

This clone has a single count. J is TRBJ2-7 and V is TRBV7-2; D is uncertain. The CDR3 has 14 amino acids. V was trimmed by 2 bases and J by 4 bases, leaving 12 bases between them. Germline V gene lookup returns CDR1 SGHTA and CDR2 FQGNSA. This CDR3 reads CASSLLEGLYEQYF. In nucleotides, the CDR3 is TGTGCCAGCAGCTTACTAGAAGGTCTGTACGAGCAGTACTTC.

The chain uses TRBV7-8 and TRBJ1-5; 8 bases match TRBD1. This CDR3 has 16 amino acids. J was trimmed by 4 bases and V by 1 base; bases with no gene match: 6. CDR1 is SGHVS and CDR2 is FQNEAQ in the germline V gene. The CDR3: CASSLVPGQVNQPQHF. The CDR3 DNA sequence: TGTGCCAGCAGCTTAGTCCCGGGACAGGTAAATCAGCCCCAGCATTTT.

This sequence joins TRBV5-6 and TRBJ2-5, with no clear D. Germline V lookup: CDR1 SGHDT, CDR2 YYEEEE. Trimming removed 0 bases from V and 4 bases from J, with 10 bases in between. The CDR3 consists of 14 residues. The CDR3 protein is CASSLAPGGETQYF. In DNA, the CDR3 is TGTGCCAGCAGCTTGGCCCCGGGCGGAGAGACCCAGTACTTC.

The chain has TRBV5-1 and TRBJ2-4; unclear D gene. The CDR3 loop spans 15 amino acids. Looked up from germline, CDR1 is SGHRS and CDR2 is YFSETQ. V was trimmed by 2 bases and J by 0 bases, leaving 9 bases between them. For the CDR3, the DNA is TGCGCCAGCAGCTTAGGACCTCTAGCCAAAAACATTCAGTACTTC. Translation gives CASSLGPLAKNIQYF.

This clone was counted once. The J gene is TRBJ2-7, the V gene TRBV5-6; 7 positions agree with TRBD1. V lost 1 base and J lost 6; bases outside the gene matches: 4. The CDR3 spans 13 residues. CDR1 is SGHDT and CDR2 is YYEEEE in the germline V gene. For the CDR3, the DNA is TGTGCCAGCAGCTTGTTCAGGGGGTCCGAGCAGTACTTC. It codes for CASSLFRGSEQYF. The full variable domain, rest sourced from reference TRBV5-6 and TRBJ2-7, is DAGVTQSPTHLIKTRGQQVTLRCSPKSGHDTVSWYQQALGQGPQFIFQYYEEEERQRGNFPDRFSGHQFPNYSSELNVNALLLGDSALYLCASSLFRGSEQYFGPGTRLTVT.

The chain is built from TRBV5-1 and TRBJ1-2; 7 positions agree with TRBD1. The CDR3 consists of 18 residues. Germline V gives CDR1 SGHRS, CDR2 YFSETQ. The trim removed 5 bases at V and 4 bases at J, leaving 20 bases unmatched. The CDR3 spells CASSSHLYRGPAGYGYTF. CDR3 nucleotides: TGCGCCAGCAGTTCCCATCTTTACAGGGGACCAGCCGGCTATGGCTACACCTTC.

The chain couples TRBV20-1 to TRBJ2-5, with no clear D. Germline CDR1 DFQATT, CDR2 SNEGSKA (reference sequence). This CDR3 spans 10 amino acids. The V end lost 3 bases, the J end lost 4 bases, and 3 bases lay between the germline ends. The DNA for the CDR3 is TGCAGTGCTAGGAGAGAGACCCAGTACTTC. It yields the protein CSARRETQYF.

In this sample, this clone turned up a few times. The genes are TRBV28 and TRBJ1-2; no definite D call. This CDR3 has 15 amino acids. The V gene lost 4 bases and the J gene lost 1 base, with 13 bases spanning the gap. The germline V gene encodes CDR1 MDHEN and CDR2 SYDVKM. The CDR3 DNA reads TGTGCCAGCAGTTCCAGCCCCCGGGATAACTATGGCTACACCTTC. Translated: CASSSSPRDNYGYTF.

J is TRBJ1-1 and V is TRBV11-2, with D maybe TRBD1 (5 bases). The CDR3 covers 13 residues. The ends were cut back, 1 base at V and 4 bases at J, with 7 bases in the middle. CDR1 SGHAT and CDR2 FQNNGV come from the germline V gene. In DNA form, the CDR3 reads TGTGCCAGCAGCTTAGGACAGCCCACTGAAGCTTTCTTT. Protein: CASSLGQPTEAFF.

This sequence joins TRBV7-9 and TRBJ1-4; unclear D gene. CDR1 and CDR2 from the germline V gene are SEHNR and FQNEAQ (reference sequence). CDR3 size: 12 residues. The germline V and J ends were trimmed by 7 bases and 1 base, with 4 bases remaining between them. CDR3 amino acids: CASTRTNEKLFF. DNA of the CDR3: TGTGCCAGCACAAGAACTAATGAAAAACTGTTTTTT.

The CDR3 DNA is TGTGCCAGCAGCTTAGTTTGGGGATCGAGCTATGGCTACACCTTC. Its protein product is CASSLVWGSSYGYTF. This chain links TRBV11-2 with TRBJ1-2, with D hard to call. Trimming stripped 1 base from V and 4 bases from J, with 13 bases between. The CDR3 length is 15 residues. Germline-derived CDR1 and CDR2 are SGHAT and FQNNGV.

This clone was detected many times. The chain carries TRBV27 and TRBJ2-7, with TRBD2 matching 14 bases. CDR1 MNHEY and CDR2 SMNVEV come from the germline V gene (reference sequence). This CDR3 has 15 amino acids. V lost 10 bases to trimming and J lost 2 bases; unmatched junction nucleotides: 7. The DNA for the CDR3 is TGTGCCACGGGGACTAGCGGGAGTGGTGCCTACGAGCAGTACTTC. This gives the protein CATGTSGSGAYEQYF.

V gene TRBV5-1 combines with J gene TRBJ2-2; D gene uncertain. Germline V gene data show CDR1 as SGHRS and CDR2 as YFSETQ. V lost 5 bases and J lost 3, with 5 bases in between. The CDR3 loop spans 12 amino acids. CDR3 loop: CASSRDTGELFF. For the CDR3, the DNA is TGCGCCAGCAGTCGTGACACCGGGGAGCTGTTTTTT.